The sample holds one count of the clone carrying this T cell receptor (beta chain). Its specificity is not known. Unique molecular identifiers (one per individual cDNA molecule) were attached. Using its own MiXCR run on the 5' RACE reads, TCRdb lists one record per CDR3 protein. The sample lists about 67,000 distinct CDR3 sequences, around a tenth occurring once. CDR1 is MGHDK, CDR2 SYGVNS, per germline. V was pared by 3 bases and J by 5 bases, with 10 bases between. CDR3 length: 14 amino acids. This entry is derived from a study of early T cells in non-severe SARS-CoV-2 infection. Study at large: Sequenced bulk RNA came from whole blood that was unsorted, and chains were unpaired. General study results and limits: VDJdb-based matching was biased toward anti-spike CD8 responses and missed private and CD4 specificities.

The TCR was taken from an adult who was a healthcare worker with PCR-confirmed SARS-CoV-2 infection or an uninfected control (not recorded which). The sample consisted of whole blood. The chain uses TRBV25-1 and TRBJ1-4, with unresolved D. The CDR3 is CASSDPFLNEKLFF. The CDR3 DNA reads as TGTGCCAGCAGTGACCCGTTTTTGAATGAAAAACTGTTTTTT.